The source of this T cell receptor beta chain is a study of blood T cell repertoires in COVID-19. Study context: Both acute and convalescent COVID-19 samples were obtained from the United States, Italy and Spain.

In Cohort 3, a recovered donor had either two negative PCRs, clearance, or symptom resolution. V was pared by 3 bases and J by 4 bases, with 8 bases of the junction left unmatched. CDR1 and CDR2 (germline): LNHDA, SQIVND (reference sequence). The CDR3 consists of 16 residues. Repertoires were generated with immunoSEQ multiplex PCR, while TCRdb's copy carries only in-frame clones and drops some. The sample records 150,000 or so clones, 84% being singletons. The TCR was taken from a man aged 45 to 65 who had recovered from COVID-19. The rearrangement links TRBV19 to TRBJ1-5; 8 bases map to TRBD1. The specimen was PBMCs or T cells enriched from blood (not recorded which). CDR3 protein: CASSMVTGDRNQPQHF. The CDR3 DNA reads TGTGCCAGTAGTATGGTGACAGGGGATAGGAATCAGCCCCAGCATTTT.